This passage covers 27 T cell receptor beta chains from one sample sequenced in a study of regulatory T cells in long-lasting Graves disease. Construction of the TCR beta libraries employed iRepertoire HTBI primers in conjunction with Arm-PCR of CDR3 regions. TCRdb re-called the multiplex PCR reads through MiXCR, storing one row per CDR3 protein. The sample lists fewer than 450,000 distinct CDR3 sequences; roughly 20% were seen once. Time point here: persistent/refractory GD, antithyroid drugs over 5 years with positive TRAb. PBMCs provided the RNA from which the TCR library was made. This sample comprised peripheral blood mononuclear cells (PBMCs), obtained when the disease was refractory, from a patient treated with antithyroid drugs. Receptor source: a female donor with Graves disease.

This clonotype was found many times. The J gene is TRBJ1-2, the V gene TRBV6-5, with TRBD1 as a possible D gene (6 bases). Germline loops: CDR1 MNHEY, CDR2 SVGAGI. CDR3 size: 15 residues. The ends were cut back, 0 bases at V and 1 base at J, with 9 bases in the middle. The CDR3 nucleotides read TGTGCCAGCAGTTACTCCGGGACACGTAACTATGGCTACACCTTC. This gives the protein CASSYSGTRNYGYTF.

The gene calls are TRBV5-6 and TRBJ1-5; TRBD1 might be the D (6 bases). There are 13 residues in the CDR3. The germline V gene has CDR1 SGHDT and CDR2 YYEEEE. Trimming removed 3 bases at V and 5 bases at J, with 9 bases between. The CDR3, as DNA: TGTGCCAGCAGCTCGGGGGCAGATCAGCCCCAGCATTTT. This gives the protein CASSSGADQPQHF.

This clonotype was counted at least ten times. This chain uses TRBV19 with TRBJ2-7; D is uncertain. Germline CDR1 is LNHDA and CDR2 is SQIVND (reference sequence). The V end lost 2 bases, the J end lost 7 bases, and 12 bases lay between the germline ends. CDR3 length: 13 residues. CDR3 region: CASSISDRSEQYF. DNA for the CDR3: TGTGCCAGTAGTATATCCGACCGCTCGGAGCAGTACTTC.

This clonotype was seen repeatedly, ten times or more. V is TRBV20-1 and J is TRBJ1-6, with D hard to call. V lost 4 bases and J lost 14, with 18 bases in between. This CDR3 comprises 13 residues. Germline values: CDR1 DFQATT, CDR2 SNEGSKA (reference sequence). The CDR3 DNA is TGCAGTGCTATGGACGGGGATCCCTCTACCCTCCACTTT. This codes for CSAMDGDPSTLHF.

The chain carries TRBV29-1 and TRBJ1-5; D ambiguous. This CDR3 contains 15 residues. The germline V gene encodes CDR1 SQVTM and CDR2 ANQGSEA. The CDR3 region has the DNA TGCAGTCCCCTCCCGCGAGACGAAGATAATCAGCCCCAGCATTTT. This sequence encodes CSPLPRDEDNQPQHF.

About this clonotype: A much larger clone differs by one base, so this may be a read error. The chain links TRBV7-9 to TRBJ1-4; a possible D gene is TRBD1 (6 bases). There are 14 residues in the CDR3. Germline V gene sequence: CDR1 SEHNR, CDR2 FQNEAQ (reference sequence). V lost 5 bases and J 7 bases, leaving 14 bases between the germline ends. CDR3 bases: TGTGCCAGCAGCCCCGGGGGCAAGCTTGAAAAACTGTTTTTT. Translated: CASSPGGKLEKLFF.

This chain joins TRBV10-3 and TRBJ2-7, with 8 bases that match TRBD2. The CDR3 runs 14 residues. The ends lost 7 bases at V and 6 bases at J; junction bases unmatched: 11. Germline V lookup: CDR1 ENHRY, CDR2 SYGVKD. CDR3 nucleotide sequence: TGTGCCATCACCCCCGGGACTAGGCAGGGCGAGCAGTACTTC. It translates to CAITPGTRQGEQYF.

This clonotype was found a few times. V and J are TRBV28 and TRBJ2-2, with 12 nucleotides matching TRBD2. The germline V gene has CDR1 MDHEN and CDR2 SYDVKM. This CDR3 is 19 amino acids long. V trimming: 4 bases; J trimming: 5 bases; junction bases outside the gene matches: 14. In nucleotides, the CDR3 is TGTGCCAGCAGTTCCCTCCGGGTTACTGGACTAGCGGGAACCGGGGAGCTGTTTTTT. Its protein is CASSSLRVTGLAGTGELFF.

This clonotype was seen only a few times. The V call is TRBV12-3 or TRBV12-4, the J call TRBJ1-3, with D unresolved. V shed 6 bases and J shed 4 bases, with 7 bases lying between them. The CDR3 is 12 residues long. The CDR3: CASSPEGNTIYF. The CDR3 DNA reads as TGTGCCAGCAGCCCCGAGGGAAACACCATATATTTT.

Turning to this clonotype: A much larger clone is a single base away; this may be a read error. The chain carries TRBV29-1 and TRBJ2-7; 7 nucleotides align to TRBD2. Germline values: CDR1 SQVTM, CDR2 ANQGSEA. The J segment lost 6 bases and the V segment lost 6 bases, leaving 14 bases of the junction unmatched. This CDR3 spans 14 amino acids. The CDR3 here is CSVEPLAGVGEQYF. The DNA of the CDR3 is TGCAGCGTGGAACCTCTCGCGGGAGTAGGCGAGCAGTACTTC.

This clonotype has just a few counts. The chain carries TRBV19 and TRBJ1-2; D is unresolved. CDR3 length: 16 amino acids. Germline lookup yields CDR1 LNHDA and CDR2 SQIVND (reference sequence). V dropped 3 bases and J dropped 4 bases, with 18 bases sitting between them. The CDR3 loop is CASSIGQAARVYGYTF. The CDR3 DNA reads as TGTGCCAGTAGTATTGGTCAGGCAGCCCGCGTCTATGGCTACACCTTC.

Ten or more counts support this clonotype. The V gene is TRBV6-2 or TRBV6-3, the J gene TRBJ2-7, with D perhaps being TRBD1 or TRBD2 (5 bases each). The germline CDR1 and CDR2 sequences are MNHEY and SVGEGT. CDR3 length: 14 residues. Deletions cut 6 bases from V and 6 bases from J, with 18 bases between. The CDR3 DNA reads as TGTGCCAGCAGACCGAGGGGATCGGTTGGCGAGCAGTACTTC. Translating gives CASRPRGSVGEQYF.

The genes are TRBV11-3 and TRBJ2-3; D is unclear. The CDR3 is 12 amino acids. V lost 5 bases and J lost 8, with 11 bases in between. Germline CDR1 SGHNT, CDR2 YENEEA. CDR3 region: CASSPIGGTQYF. DNA of the CDR3: TGTGCCAGCAGCCCGATTGGCGGTACGCAGTATTTT.

Many counts were recorded for this clonotype. V and J are TRBV28 and TRBJ1-4, with a possible D match to TRBD1 (6 bases). V gave up 5 bases and J gave up 0 bases, with 7 bases separating them. CDR1 and CDR2 from the germline V gene are MDHEN and SYDVKM. CDR3 length: 14 residues. In DNA form, the CDR3 reads TGTGCCAGCAGTCAGGGGCCAACTAATGAAAAACTGTTTTTT. It specifies CASSQGPTNEKLFF.

This clonotype was found many times. CDR3 residues: CSVERQDPYEQYF. Written as DNA, the CDR3 is TGCAGCGTTGAAAGGCAGGATCCCTACGAGCAGTACTTC. The chain recombines TRBV29-1 with TRBJ2-7, with D hard to call. The CDR3 runs to 13 residues. The ends were cut back, 2 bases at V and 2 bases at J, with 10 bases in the middle. Germline assignment: CDR1 SQVTM and CDR2 ANQGSEA.

The table lists this clonotype with many counts. CDR3 protein: CASGLGAATEAFF. CDR3 nucleotides: TGTGCCAGCGGCCTGGGGGCCGCAACTGAAGCTTTCTTT. V gene TRBV27 combines with J gene TRBJ1-1, with TRBD1 as a possible D gene (6 bases). The CDR3 has 13 residues. With 8 bases removed from V and 5 bases from J, the gap between germline ends came to 15 bases. The germline V gene has CDR1 MNHEY and CDR2 SMNVEV (reference sequence).

This clonotype was counted ten times or more. V and J are TRBV29-1 and TRBJ2-5; weak D call: TRBD2 (5 bases). V was pared by 4 bases and J by 5 bases, with 11 bases between. The CDR3 contains 12 residues. Germline CDR1 SQVTM, CDR2 ANQGSEA. The CDR3 protein is CSVVSGIETQYF. For the CDR3, the DNA is TGCAGCGTTGTGTCGGGGATTGAGACCCAGTACTTC.

The CDR3 nucleotides read TGCAGTGCTAGAGACAGACAGGGGGTTCGGGGCTACACCTTC. Its translation is CSARDRQGVRGYTF. V gene TRBV20-1 combines with J gene TRBJ1-2; 9 nucleotides align to TRBD1. The V gene's germline CDR1 is DFQATT and CDR2 SNEGSKA (reference sequence). This CDR3 is built from 14 residues. V trimming: 0 bases; J trimming: 8 bases; junction bases outside the gene matches: 7.

This clonotype was seen repeatedly, ten times or more. The chain employs TRBV12-3 or TRBV12-4 and TRBJ1-5; 7 bases are shared with TRBD1. This CDR3 has 13 amino acids. Trimming cost V 5 bases and J 4 bases; bases outside gene matches: 2. CDR3 sequence (DNA): TGTGCCAGCAGTGAGGGACAGAATCAGCCCCAGCATTTT. It yields the protein CASSEGQNQPQHF.

This clonotype was observed a handful of times. This chain links TRBV12-5 with TRBJ1-5; TRBD1 is a possible D gene (5 bases). Per germline, CDR1 LGHNT and CDR2 FRNRAP. The CDR3 is made up of 14 amino acids. Trimming stripped 1 base from V and 5 bases from J, with 9 bases between. The CDR3, as DNA: TGTGCTAGTGGTTTGGGGGGGAATGATCAGCCCCAGCATTTT. This translates into CASGLGGNDQPQHF.

This rearrangement joins TRBV27 to TRBJ1-1; D is unresolved. The CDR3 extends over 13 amino acids. Between the trimmed V and J ends, which lost 4 bases and 5 bases, there was a span of 11 bases. CDR1 is MNHEY and CDR2 is SMNVEV in the germline V gene (reference sequence). CDR3 region: CASSSSVRTEAFF. In DNA, the CDR3 is TGTGCCAGCAGTTCCTCGGTGAGAACTGAAGCTTTCTTT.

In its sample, this clonotype was seen once. The CDR3 protein is CASSLFLGGVEEQFF. In DNA form, the CDR3 reads TGTGCCAGCAGCTTATTCCTAGGTGGGGTAGAGGAGCAGTTCTTC. The chain uses TRBV7-9 and TRBJ2-1; D call uncertain. The CDR3 extends over 15 amino acids. CDR1 is SEHNR and CDR2 is FQNEAQ in the germline V gene (reference sequence). V lost 2 bases and J 10 bases, leaving 18 bases between the germline ends.

The chain is built from TRBV30 and TRBJ1-1; D gene uncertain. Trimming took off 4 bases at V and 3 bases at J, with 12 bases between the two ends. CDR3 length: 13 amino acids. Germline V gene sequence: CDR1 GTSNPN, CDR2 SVGIG (reference sequence). CDR3 amino acids: CAWIQVGHTEAFF. DNA of the CDR3: TGTGCCTGGATCCAAGTTGGGCACACTGAAGCTTTCTTT. The complete variable domain, with remaining parts taken from reference TRBV30 and TRBJ1-1, reads SQTIHQWPATLVQPVGSPLSLECTVEGTSNPNLYWYRQAAGRGLQLLFYSVGIGQISSEVPQNLSASRPQDRQFILSSKKLLLSDSGFYLCAWIQVGHTEAFFGQGTRLTVV.

This clonotype occurred many times. The V and J genes are TRBV20-1 and TRBJ2-7, with D perhaps matching TRBD1 (7 bases). Germline values: CDR1 DFQATT, CDR2 SNEGSKA (reference sequence). The CDR3 covers 14 residues. V lost 8 bases, J lost 6 bases, and 23 bases lay in between. DNA of the CDR3: TGCAGTACCAGGGGGGCCCTGACAGGGACCGAGCAGTACTTC. It codes for CSTRGALTGTEQYF.

The V and J genes are TRBV7-9 and TRBJ2-7; D may correspond to TRBD1 or TRBD2 (5 bases each). CDR1 and CDR2 (germline): SEHNR, FQNEAQ (reference sequence). Trimming removed 5 bases from V and 2 bases from J, with 16 bases in between. This CDR3 region has 15 residues. The CDR3 nucleotides are TGTGCCAGCAGCCCGTGGGGGACGGAGACCTACGAGCAGTACTTC. The encoded protein is CASSPWGTETYEQYF.

This clonotype was counted a few times. The chain couples TRBV9 to TRBJ1-1, with 7 bases fitting TRBD1. V gave up 2 bases and J gave up 7 bases; unmatched junction bases: 5. Germline CDR1 SGDLS, CDR2 YYNGEE. This CDR3 is built from 13 residues. In nucleotides, the CDR3 is TGTGCCAGCAGCGTGGGAGGGGACAGTGAAGCTTTCTTT. This translates into CASSVGGDSEAFF.

This clonotype was counted a few times. This rearrangement joins TRBV29-1 to TRBJ2-7; no clear D gene. Trimming pared 3 bases from V and 2 bases from J, leaving 8 bases between. Germline V gives CDR1 SQVTM, CDR2 ANQGSEA. There are 12 residues in the CDR3. The DNA of the CDR3 is TGCAGCGTTGAGACCAGACCCTACGAGCAGTACTTC. It specifies CSVETRPYEQYF.